Listed below are T cell receptor beta chains from one sample, sequenced in a study of T cells in Graves' hyperthyroidism and ophthalmopathy. TCRdb redid the calling of the multiplex PCR reads with MiXCR, one entry per CDR3 protein. The sample has approximately 710,000 distinct CDR3 sequences, approximately 15% seen once; the top ten hold 15%. Sequences were obtained from blood. The source is a man aged 45-65 years with Graves' hyperthyroidism. CDR3s include the opening cysteine and the closing phenylalanine or tryptophan. A D gene is named only where the DNA matches it firmly. Clone size, where shown, is once, few, many, or a class for clones that have expanded.

clone_size: NA; d_call: NA; j_call: TRBJ2-3; v_call: TRBV6-1; cdr3_nt: TGTGCCAGCAGAGTAGGGTTATTCTCAGATACGCAGTATTTT; cdr3_aa: CASRVGLFSDTQYF
clone_size: many; d_call: TRBD2; j_call: TRBJ2-7; v_call: TRBV11-2; cdr3_nt: TGTGCCAGCAGTCCCGGGTTAGCGGGACCCAGCTCCTACGAGCAGTACTTC; cdr3_aa: CASSPGLAGPSSYEQYF
clone_size: many; d_call: TRBD2; j_call: TRBJ2-2; v_call: TRBV28; cdr3_nt: TGTGCCAGCAACCCAGCGGGGAGCACCGGGGAGCTGTTTTTT; cdr3_aa: CASNPAGSTGELFF
clone_size: many; d_call: TRBD1; j_call: TRBJ1-5; v_call: TRBV28; cdr3_nt: TGTGCCAGCAGTGGGCAGGGGGCCTCATTGGGCAATCAGCCCCAGCATTTT; cdr3_aa: CASSGQGASLGNQPQHF
clone_size: many; d_call: TRBD1; j_call: TRBJ1-1; v_call: TRBV19; cdr3_nt: TGTGCCAGTAGTTTGATGACAGGGAGGACTGAAGCTTTCTTT; cdr3_aa: CASSLMTGRTEAFF
clone_size: NA; d_call: NA; j_call: TRBJ2-3; v_call: TRBV24-1; cdr3_nt: TGTGCCACCGGGGAGAGCACAGATACGCAGTATTTT; cdr3_aa: CATGESTDTQYF
clone_size: NA; d_call: NA; j_call: TRBJ2-7; v_call: TRBV27; cdr3_nt: TGTGCCAGCAGAACCGGGACTCGGGCCTACGAGCAGTACTTC; cdr3_aa: CASRTGTRAYEQYF
clone_size: few; d_call: NA; j_call: TRBJ2-7; v_call: TRBV10-3; cdr3_nt: TGTGCCATCAGCGACCCGAGGGTCTACGAGCAGTACTTC; cdr3_aa: CAISDPRVYEQYF
clone_size: many; d_call: TRBD1; j_call: TRBJ1-2; v_call: TRBV7-3; cdr3_nt: TGTGCCAGCAGCGCCGGGACAGGGGGTTTAGAAAATGGCTACACCTTC; cdr3_aa: CASSAGTGGLENGYTF
clone_size: few; d_call: NA; j_call: TRBJ1-3; v_call: TRBV29-1; cdr3_nt: TGCAGCGTTCGCAGGGAGAACACCATATATTTT; cdr3_aa: CSVRRENTIYF